This T cell receptor beta chain derives from a study of blood T cell repertoires in COVID-19. V lost 0 bases, J lost 0 bases, and 3 bases stayed unmatched. Germline CDR1 is MGHRA and CDR2 is YSYEKL. The CDR3 is 17 residues long. Per the original methods: Amplification from reference gene primers served as the basis for estimated nucleated cell counts. Produced via immunoSEQ multiplex PCR; TCRdb's table is partial and in-frame only. The D gene and trimming were derived from the DNA, and the V and J assignments and clone size from that table. The sample has 200,000 to 300,000 clones; more than 90% are singletons.

The chain carries TRBV4-1 and TRBJ2-3, with 10 bases identical to TRBD2. The sequencing sample was made of peripheral blood. The sequence was collected from a person between 18 and 35 years old with COVID-19, enrolled during active disease. Here the CDR3 reads CASSQDRAGGSTDTQYF. The CDR3 bases are TGCGCCAGCAGCCAAGATCGAGCGGGAGGGAGCACAGATACGCAGTATTTT.